The 23 T cell receptor beta chains below all came from one sample that was sequenced in a study of blood T cell repertoires in COVID-19. Assay: immunoSEQ multiplex PCR; the TCRdb copy retains only in-frame clones and omits some. The data show around 13,000 clones, 70% to 75% seen once. Sequenced: peripheral blood. The receptor set was obtained from a human donor in a cohort sampled during active COVID-19.

This clone showed up just once. CDR3 amino acids: CASSSHYEQFF. CDR3 nucleotides: TGTGCCAGCAGCTCCCATTATGAGCAGTTCTTC. The chain combines TRBV7-9 with TRBJ2-1, with D unresolved. CDR3 length equals 11 residues. The germline V gene has CDR1 SEHNR and CDR2 FQNEAQ (reference sequence). V gave up 4 bases and J gave up 8 bases, with 6 bases separating them.

V usage is TRBV5-4 and J usage is TRBJ2-2, with 8 bases identical to TRBD1. CDR1 is SGHNT and CDR2 is YYREEE in the germline V gene (reference sequence). Unmatched junction bases numbered 9, after V lost 3 bases and J lost 5 bases. CDR3 length: 16 amino acids. CDR3 nucleotide sequence: TGTGCCAGCAGCTCCCTCGGGCAGGGGGCTACCGGGGAGCTGTTTTTT. It translates to CASSSLGQGATGELFF.

The V call is TRBV5-4, the J call TRBJ2-5; possible D gene TRBD2, 5 bases. Germline V gene lookup returns CDR1 SGHNT and CDR2 YYREEE (reference sequence). The CDR3 covers 14 residues. V lost 2 bases and J 4 bases, leaving 12 bases between the germline ends. The CDR3 coding sequence is TGTGCCAGCAGCTTCCATTGGACTTCAGAGACCCAGTACTTC. Translated: CASSFHWTSETQYF.

V and J are TRBV25-1 and TRBJ2-4; D perhaps matches TRBD1 (7 bases). The V gene lost 8 bases and the J gene lost 4 bases, with 15 bases spanning the gap. Germline V gene data show CDR1 as MGHDK and CDR2 as SYGVNS. This CDR3 is 14 amino acids long. The DNA of the CDR3 is TGTGCCAGCTGGGGGGACAGTGGGAAAAACATTCAGTACTTC. Translation gives CASWGDSGKNIQYF.

The chain uses TRBV28 and TRBJ1-5; D may be TRBD1 (6 bases). V lost 3 bases to trimming and J lost 6 bases, with 12 bases between them. In germline, CDR1 is MDHEN, CDR2 SYDVKM. The CDR3 sequence is 14 residues long. The CDR3 protein is CASSLPRGGQPQHF. The CDR3, as DNA: TGTGCCAGCAGTTTGCCGAGGGGGGGTCAGCCCCAGCATTTT.

The J gene is TRBJ2-7, the V gene TRBV28; TRBD1 might be the D (5 bases). This CDR3 comprises 12 residues. V was clipped by 6 bases and J by 3 bases, with 9 bases between them. CDR1 and CDR2 (germline): MDHEN, SYDVKM. CDR3 sequence (DNA): TGTGCCAGCAGCGCAGACAGCTACGAGCAGTACTTC. The encoded protein is CASSADSYEQYF. Variable domain in full (rest from reference TRBV28 and TRBJ2-7): DVKVTQSSRYLVKRTGEKVFLECVQDMDHENMFWYRQDPGLGLRLIYFSYDVKMKEKGDIPEGYSVSREKKERFSLILESASTNQTSMYLCASSADSYEQYFGPGTRLTVT.

The J gene is TRBJ2-5, the V gene TRBV2; D gene uncertain. The CDR3 runs to 13 residues. Germline values: CDR1 SNHLY, CDR2 FYNNEI. Trimming took off 3 bases at V and 5 bases at J, with 10 bases between the two ends. The CDR3 sequence: CASSDQSSETQYF. In DNA, the CDR3 is TGTGCCAGCAGTGACCAGTCTTCGGAGACCCAGTACTTC.

The chain recombines TRBV4-1 with TRBJ2-7; 10 nucleotides align to TRBD1. The germline gives CDR1 MGHRA, CDR2 YSYEKL. The CDR3 length is 17 residues. The ends lost 4 bases at V and 1 base at J; junction bases unmatched: 10. The CDR3 loop is CASSPTWRDRGSYEQYF. CDR3 nucleotide sequence: TGCGCCAGCAGCCCTACATGGCGGGACAGGGGATCCTACGAGCAGTACTTC.

V usage is TRBV24-1 and J usage is TRBJ2-7; 10 positions match TRBD1. This CDR3 has 18 amino acids. V gave up 4 bases and J gave up 7 bases; unmatched junction bases: 18. Germline V gene lookup returns CDR1 KGHDR and CDR2 SFDVKD. The CDR3 DNA sequence: TGTGCCACCAGTGACCCCACCCGACAGGGGGCGAGGGGCATGGAGCAGTACTTC. Its translation is CATSDPTRQGARGMEQYF.

V and J are TRBV11-2 and TRBJ2-1; 9 nucleotides align to TRBD2. In germline, CDR1 is SGHAT, CDR2 FQNNGV. The trim removed 1 base at V and 4 bases at J, leaving 2 bases unmatched. This CDR3 spans 15 amino acids. Here the CDR3 DNA reads TGTGCCAGCAGCTTAGGACTAGCGGAGTACAATGAGCAGTTCTTC. Its protein product is CASSLGLAEYNEQFF.

This clone has just one count. The V call is TRBV11-2, the J call TRBJ2-3, with a weak D call TRBD2 (7 bases). Trimming stripped 5 bases from V and 4 bases from J, with 16 bases between. Germline V gene sequence: CDR1 SGHAT, CDR2 FQNNGV. This CDR3 contains 15 residues. CDR3 region: CASSVQGRGADTQYF. Written as DNA, the CDR3 is TGTGCCAGCAGCGTACAGGGCCGGGGGGCAGATACGCAGTATTTT.

V is TRBV2 and J is TRBJ2-4; the match to TRBD1 covers 8 bases. The V segment lost 2 bases and the J segment 0 bases; nucleotides outside the gene matches: 6. This CDR3 is built from 17 residues. CDR1 is SNHLY, CDR2 FYNNEI, per germline. The CDR3 loop is CASSEMGTGLAKNIQYF. CDR3 bases: TGTGCCAGCAGTGAAATGGGGACAGGTCTAGCCAAAAACATTCAGTACTTC.

This chain links TRBV3-1 (or the pseudogene TRBV3-2) with TRBJ2-7; 8 bases agree with TRBD1. From germline, CDR1 is LGHDT and CDR2 YNNKEL (reference sequence). Trimming removed 0 bases from V and 12 bases from J; junction bases left unmatched: 7. This CDR3 contains 13 residues. The CDR3 spells CASSQDGRGLAYF. For the CDR3, the DNA is TGTGCCAGCAGCCAAGACGGCAGGGGGCTGGCGTACTTC.

This clone was observed a single time. The chain links TRBV6-5 to TRBJ2-7, with 7 bases matching TRBD1. V dropped 7 bases and J dropped 0; count of bases not matched to a gene: 6. Germline loops: CDR1 MNHEY, CDR2 SVGAGI. The CDR3 is 14 amino acids. The CDR3 DNA reads TGTGCCAGCACCCGGACAGGAGGCTCCTACGAGCAGTACTTC. The encoded protein is CASTRTGGSYEQYF.

This clone appeared a single time. The chain recombines TRBV6-5 with TRBJ1-5; 10 nucleotides match TRBD1. The J segment lost 10 bases and the V segment lost 6 bases, leaving 9 bases of the junction unmatched. This CDR3 contains 14 residues. Germline V gives CDR1 MNHEY, CDR2 SVGAGI. The CDR3 sequence is CASRSRQGAGPQHF. CDR3 DNA sequence: TGTGCCAGCAGGTCTAGACAGGGGGCCGGTCCCCAGCATTTT.

The genes are TRBV6-5 and TRBJ2-2, with D tentatively TRBD2 (5 bases). CDR1 and CDR2 (germline): MNHEY, SVGAGI. Trimming left V 8 bases short and J 3 bases short, with 13 bases between. The CDR3 has 14 residues. Written as DNA, the CDR3 is TGTGCCAGCGCTAGCCGCTCGGACACCGGGGAGCTGTTTTTT. Protein product: CASASRSDTGELFF.

This sequence joins TRBV6-2 or TRBV6-3 and TRBJ1-1; perhaps TRBD1 as D (6 bases). The CDR3 is 15 residues long. V lost 5 bases and J 0 bases, leaving 13 bases between the germline ends. From germline, CDR1 is MNHEY and CDR2 SVGEGT. This chain's CDR3 is CASSPTDRLNTEAFF. DNA for the CDR3: TGTGCCAGCAGTCCCACGGACAGACTGAACACTGAAGCTTTCTTT.

This clone has more than one count but fewer than ten. The chain couples TRBV7-6 to TRBJ2-2, with no clear D. This CDR3 comprises 15 residues. V lost 2 bases and J lost 1, with 8 bases in between. Germline CDR1 and CDR2: SGHVS and FNYEAQ. CDR3 bases: TGTGCCAGCAGCTTACTGCCCGGGAACACCGGGGAGCTGTTTTTT. This gives the protein CASSLLPGNTGELFF. Using reference TRBV7-6 and TRBJ2-2 for the parts outside the CDR3, the full variable domain is GAGVSQSPRYKVTKRGQDVALRCDPISGHVSLYWYRQALGQGPEFLTYFNYEAQQDKSGLPNDRFSAERPEGSISTLTIQRTEQRDSAMYRCASSLLPGNTGELFFGEGSRLTVL.

This chain links TRBV7-9 with TRBJ2-3; 7 positions match TRBD2. J gave up 4 bases and V 3 bases, and 7 bases lay outside the gene matches. Germline CDR1 reads SEHNR; CDR2 reads FQNEAQ (reference sequence). This CDR3 region has 15 residues. The CDR3 spells CASSFGRGRSDTQYF. CDR3 in DNA: TGTGCCAGCAGCTTCGGGCGGGGGAGGTCAGATACGCAGTATTTT.

The chain couples TRBV30 to TRBJ1-3, with no clear D. Trimming left V 3 bases short and J 0 bases short, with 12 bases between. The length of the CDR3 is 15 residues. Germline V gives CDR1 GTSNPN, CDR2 SVGIG (reference sequence). Here the CDR3 DNA reads TGTGCCTGGAGGAGATCCATAAACTCTGGAAACACCATATATTTT. This codes for CAWRRSINSGNTIYF.

V and J are TRBV4-1 and TRBJ2-1; 12 nucleotides line up with TRBD2. V trimming: 2 bases; J trimming: 10 bases; junction bases outside the gene matches: 9. CDR1 and CDR2 from the germline V gene are MGHRA and YSYEKL. CDR3 size: 16 residues. CDR3 bases: TGCGCCAGCAGCCAACCACTAGCGGGGGGCCCCGGGGAGCAGTTCTTC. Encoded protein: CASSQPLAGGPGEQFF.

The sample holds a few counts of this clone. The rearrangement links TRBV12-3 or TRBV12-4 to TRBJ2-5; the D gene is possibly TRBD1 (6 bases). The CDR3 sequence is 12 residues long. Trimming removed 3 bases from V and 7 bases from J, with 9 bases in between. The CDR3 coding sequence is TGTGCCAGCAGTTTCAACAGGGCGACCCAGTACTTC. Its translation: CASSFNRATQYF.

The rearrangement uses TRBV4-3 and TRBJ2-3; TRBD1 agrees at 10 bases. From germline, CDR1 is LGHNA and CDR2 YSLEER. The J segment lost 4 bases and the V segment lost 1 base, leaving 2 bases of the junction unmatched. CDR3 length: 15 residues. This CDR3 is CASSQGDRGADTQYF. DNA of the CDR3: TGCGCCAGCAGCCAAGGGGACAGGGGTGCAGATACGCAGTATTTT.